A selection of T cell receptor beta chains follows, all from one sample in a study of CD8 T cells in Susac syndrome. Using its own MiXCR run on the immunoSEQ multiplex PCR reads, TCRdb lists one record per CDR3 protein. This repertoire shows around 150,000 distinct CDR3 sequences, 95% found once; its top ten account for about 0.18%. The sample taken for sequencing was CD8+ T cells from PBMCs. These receptors all stem from a human donor with Susac syndrome. Both conserved end residues are part of each CDR3. The D gene is left open where the match is weak.

cdr3_length	d_call	j_call	v_call	cdr3_aa	cdr3_nt
14	TRBD1	TRBJ2-4	TRBV7-9	CASSSGRDRNIQYF	TGTGCCAGCAGCTCTGGCCGGGACAGAAACATTCAGTACTTC
12	.	TRBJ2-1	TRBV29-1	CSDRKGGPEQFF	TGCAGCGATAGAAAGGGCGGACCTGAGCAGTTCTTC
15	.	TRBJ2-5	TRBV28	CARNGARTAMETQYF	TGTGCCAGGAATGGAGCAAGGACAGCCATGGAGACCCAGTACTTC
16	.	TRBJ2-3	TRBV5-1	CASSERDSSPTDTQYF	TGCGCCAGCAGCGAACGGGACTCCTCTCCCACAGATACGCAGTATTTT
12	.	TRBJ2-5	TRBV27	CASSSTSETQYF	TGTGCCAGCAGTTCCACCTCAGAGACCCAGTACTTC
14	.	TRBJ2-1	TRBV28	CASSPGRLGNEQFF	TGTGCCAGCAGCCCGGGACGCCTAGGTAATGAGCAGTTCTTC
17	.	TRBJ2-1	TRBV9	CASSVGFGEQVLNEQFF	TGTGCCAGCAGCGTGGGTTTTGGGGAGCAAGTTTTGAATGAGCAGTTCTTC
14	TRBD1	TRBJ1-6	TRBV7-9	CASSSGQGNSPLHF	TGTGCCAGCAGCTCTGGACAGGGTAACTCACCCCTCCACTTT
16	TRBD1	TRBJ1-4	TRBV28	CASSYQDRGRNEKLFF	TGTGCCAGCAGTTACCAAGACAGGGGGAGGAATGAAAAACTGTTTTTT
15	.	TRBJ1-1	TRBV7-8	CASSSRTQLNTEAFF	TGTGCCAGCAGCTCCCGGACCCAGTTGAACACTGAAGCTTTCTTT